This T cell receptor beta chain was observed in a study of PD-L1 blockade in urothelial cancer. Time point given: pretreatment peripheral blood. Here immunoSEQ multiplex PCR was the method, and the copy in TCRdb shows in-frame clones only, minus some. The sample contains 50,000 to 55,000 clones, around four fifths of which appear only once. Trimming removed 6 bases at V and 2 bases at J, with 10 bases between. This CDR3 spans 13 amino acids. Germline V CDR1 and CDR2: MNHNS, SASEGT. The sequencing used PBMCs, collected around atezolizumab (anti-PD-L1) treatment. This rearrangement joins TRBV6-1 to TRBJ1-1; TRBD1 might be the D (6 bases). The sequence came from a man aged 50-59 years with urothelial cancer. The CDR3 region has the DNA TGTGCCAGCAGACAGGGTTTTAACACTGAAGCTTTCTTT. As protein: CASRQGFNTEAFF.